The sequence of this T cell receptor (beta chain) was determined in a study of blood T cells in healthy people across ages. The V end was cut by 0 bases, the J end by 8 bases, with 16 bases between. Germline assignment: CDR1 DFQATT and CDR2 SNEGSKA (reference sequence). CDR3 length: 15 residues. Then a second PCR, running roughly 7 to 11 cycles, was carried out with a sample-barcoded 5' primer and a J-beta primer mix. TCRdb used MiXCR to reprocess the 5' RACE reads, holding one entry per CDR3 protein. The data contain roughly 550,000 distinct CDR3 sequences, less than 25% of them singletons. Donors ranged from about 6 to 90 years old and were healthy Caucasians in Russia. A further study also used this sample, focusing on T cells of mothers and their children.

The chain carries TRBV20-1 and TRBJ1-4; D is perhaps TRBD1 (6 bases). The source material was blood. This sequence was found in a boy younger than 18 in good health. The DNA for the CDR3 is TGCAGTGCTAGAGATTTGGACAGCTTGTGGGAAAAACTGTTTTTT. Protein sequence: CSARDLDSLWEKLFF.